A selection of T cell receptor beta chains follows, all from one sample in a study of PD-L1 blockade in urothelial cancer. Only in-frame clones appear in the TCRdb table, and some are missing; sequencing was by immunoSEQ multiplex PCR. This sample yields about 23,000 clones, of which under 95% are seen a single time; about 11% belongs to the top ten. This specimen was PBMCs, taken around atezolizumab (anti-PD-L1) treatment. The receptors originated from a woman in her fifties or sixties with urothelial cancer. Each CDR3 is given with its conserved first and last residue. The order of the fields is J gene, V gene, D gene, clone size, CDR3 protein, CDR3 DNA. A D gene is named only where the DNA matches it firmly. Size values are once, few and many counts, or a class for expanded clones, and some rows have none.

TRBJ1-1 | TRBV11-3 | . | . | CASSLGAGVKNTEAFF | TGTGCCAGCAGCTTAGGGGCAGGCGTTAAGAACACTGAAGCTTTCTTT
TRBJ2-7 | TRBV27 | TRBD2 | . | CASSSRGGYEQYF | TGTGCCAGCAGTTCACGCGGGGGCTACGAGCAGTACTTC
TRBJ2-2 | TRBV10-3 | TRBD2 | . | CAISELAGDTGELFF | TGTGCCATCAGTGAGCTAGCGGGGGACACCGGGGAGCTGTTTTTT
TRBJ1-3 | TRBV28 | . | . | CASSFGGNTIYF | TGTGCCAGCAGTTTTGGGGGGAACACCATATATTTT
TRBJ2-3 | TRBV29-1 | . | . | CSVGGATDTQYF | TGCAGCGTTGGTGGAGCCACAGATACGCAGTATTTT
TRBJ2-7 | TRBV29-1 | TRBD2 | . | CSAQEGTSLSEEQYF | TGCAGCGCTCAAGAGGGGACTAGCCTCTCGGAGGAGCAGTACTTC
TRBJ2-3 | TRBV7-9 | TRBD2 | . | CASSMVSGTATDTQYF | TGTGCCAGCAGTATGGTTAGCGGGACGGCCACAGATACGCAGTATTTT
TRBJ1-1 | TRBV5-4 | TRBD1 | . | CASRYGTAAFF | TGTGCCAGCAGATACGGGACAGCAGCTTTCTTT
TRBJ2-3 | TRBV2 | TRBD1 | . | CASLVQGISDTQYF | TGTGCCAGCTTAGTACAGGGGATATCAGATACGCAGTATTTT
TRBJ1-1 | TRBV11-2 | . | . | CASSLGGGLNTEAFF | TGTGCCAGCAGCTTAGGGGGGGGGTTGAACACTGAAGCTTTCTTT
TRBJ2-5 | TRBV10-2 | TRBD1 | . | CASSGGGQIYQETQYF | TGCGCCAGCAGTGGTGGGGGACAGATCTACCAAGAGACCCAGTACTTC
TRBJ2-2 | TRBV5-5 | TRBD1 | . | CASSTTGGPNTGELFF | TGTGCCAGCAGCACCACAGGGGGCCCGAACACCGGGGAGCTGTTTTTT
TRBJ2-1 | TRBV19 | . | . | CASSSRELSYNEQFF | TGTGCCAGTAGTTCCCGGGAGCTCTCCTACAATGAGCAGTTCTTC
TRBJ2-3 | TRBV7-9 | . | . | CASSRSRSDTQYF | TGTGCCAGCAGCCGGTCAAGAAGTGATACGCAGTATTTT
TRBJ2-5 | TRBV7-7 | TRBD1 | . | CASRPGQNLQETQYF | TGTGCCAGCAGGCCGGGACAGAATCTTCAAGAGACCCAGTACTTC
TRBJ2-7 | TRBV5-4 | TRBD2 | . | CASSLELATEYEQYF | TGTGCCAGCAGCTTGGAACTAGCGACTGAATACGAGCAGTACTTC
TRBJ2-3 | TRBV14 | TRBD1 | . | CASSHRTGGTDTQYF | TGTGCCAGCAGCCACAGGACAGGGGGCACAGATACGCAGTATTTT
TRBJ2-5 | TRBV6-5 | . | . | CASSYPGLETQYF | TGTGCCAGCAGTTACCCGGGGTTGGAGACCCAGTACTTC
TRBJ2-1 | TRBV5-8 | . | . | CASSFDSLYNEQFF | TGTGCCAGCAGCTTTGACAGCCTATACAATGAGCAGTTCTTC
TRBJ2-3 | TRBV7-9 | . | . | CASSPGAGTDTQYF | TGTGCCAGCAGCCCCGGAGCAGGCACAGATACGCAGTATTTT
TRBJ1-6 | TRBV5-6 | . | . | CASSRGNSPLHF | TGTGCCAGCAGCCGGGGGAATTCACCCCTCCACTTT
TRBJ1-1 | TRBV5-1 | TRBD1 | . | CASSSDRGEAFF | TGCGCCAGCAGCTCAGACAGGGGGGAAGCTTTCTTT
TRBJ2-3 | TRBV7-3 | TRBD1 | . | CASSEDRRDTQYF | TGTGCCAGCAGCGAGGACAGGCGAGATACGCAGTATTTT
TRBJ2-2 | TRBV10-1 | . | . | CASSELSSTGELFF | TGCGCCAGCAGTGAGTTAAGTAGCACCGGGGAGCTGTTTTTT
TRBJ2-7 | TRBV27 | TRBD1 | once | CASSSGQGAWLYEQYF | TGTGCCAGCAGTTCGGGACAGGGGGCATGGTTGTACGAGCAGTACTTC
TRBJ2-7 | TRBV12-5 | . | . | CASGYSYEQYF | TGTGCTAGTGGCTACAGCTACGAGCAGTACTTC
TRBJ2-2 | TRBV18 | . | . | CASSLLLGGNTGELFF | TGTGCCAGCTCACTTCTTCTTGGCGGGAACACCGGGGAGCTGTTTTTT
TRBJ2-7 | TRBV19 | TRBD2 | few | CASSIQRGGRRYEQYF | TGTGCCAGTAGTATACAGCGGGGGGGCCGAAGATACGAGCAGTACTTC
TRBJ2-7 | TRBV5-1 | TRBD2 | . | CASSLTSGSLSYEQYF | TGCGCCAGCAGCTTGACTAGCGGGAGCCTCTCCTACGAGCAGTACTTC
TRBJ2-1 | TRBV6-5 | . | . | CASSLGPTVEQFF | TGTGCCAGCAGTTTGGGGCCTACGGTTGAGCAGTTCTTC
TRBJ2-3 | TRBV7-7 | TRBD2 | . | CANVRGLAGGPTDTQYF | TGTGCCAACGTGAGGGGACTAGCGGGAGGGCCCACAGATACGCAGTATTTT
TRBJ2-2 | TRBV6-1 | . | . | CASSLTNQNTGELFF | TGTGCCAGCAGTTTGACAAACCAGAACACCGGGGAGCTGTTTTTT
TRBJ2-1 | TRBV5-6 | TRBD2 | . | CASSLELAGGLGFYNEQFF | TGTGCCAGCAGCTTGGAGCTAGCGGGAGGTCTCGGATTTTACAATGAGCAGTTCTTC
TRBJ2-2 | TRBV5-5 | . | . | CASSWDTTGELFF | TGTGCCAGCAGCTGGGACACCACCGGGGAGCTGTTTTTT
TRBJ2-7 | TRBV4-3 | TRBD1 | . | CASSPGQGTYEQYF | TGCGCCAGCAGCCCGGGACAGGGGACCTACGAGCAGTACTTC
TRBJ1-5 | TRBV19 | . | . | CASSTRGGGRSEFGNQPQHF | TGTGCCAGTAGTACCCGTGGGGGGGGGCGTAGCGAATTCGGCAATCAGCCCCAGCATTTT
TRBJ1-2 | TRBV4-1 | TRBD1 | once | CASSQETGNYGYTF | TGCGCCAGCAGCCAAGAGACAGGGAACTATGGCTACACCTTC
TRBJ2-1 | TRBV15 | . | . | CATSRGGGFGGEQFF | TGTGCCACCAGCAGAGGTGGCGGGTTCGGGGGTGAGCAGTTCTTC
TRBJ2-7 | TRBV7-9 | TRBD1 | . | CASTLLDRPGEQYF | TGTGCCAGCACCCTACTGGACAGGCCTGGAGAGCAGTACTTC
TRBJ2-1 | TRBV6-6 | TRBD1 | . | CASRDRVGGSYNEQFF | TGTGCCAGCAGAGACAGGGTTGGCGGCTCCTACAATGAGCAGTTCTTC
TRBJ1-6 | TRBV9 | . | . | CASSVGAGDSPLHF | TGTGCCAGCAGCGTAGGAGCGGGGGACTCACCCCTCCACTTT
TRBJ1-2 | TRBV28 | . | . | CASSLQGKWNYGYTF | TGTGCCAGCAGTTTGCAGGGGAAATGGAACTATGGCTACACCTTC
TRBJ1-4 | TRBV9 | . | . | CASSAIQGLNEKLFF | TGTGCCAGCAGCGCGATACAGGGTTTAAATGAAAAACTGTTTTTT
TRBJ2-2 | TRBV19 | . | . | CASSDRDIGELFF | TGTGCCAGTAGTGATAGGGACATCGGGGAGCTGTTTTTT
TRBJ2-5 | TRBV10-2 | TRBD2 | once | CASSASTSGRGETQYF | TGCGCCAGCAGTGCATCAACTAGCGGGAGGGGGGAGACCCAGTACTTC